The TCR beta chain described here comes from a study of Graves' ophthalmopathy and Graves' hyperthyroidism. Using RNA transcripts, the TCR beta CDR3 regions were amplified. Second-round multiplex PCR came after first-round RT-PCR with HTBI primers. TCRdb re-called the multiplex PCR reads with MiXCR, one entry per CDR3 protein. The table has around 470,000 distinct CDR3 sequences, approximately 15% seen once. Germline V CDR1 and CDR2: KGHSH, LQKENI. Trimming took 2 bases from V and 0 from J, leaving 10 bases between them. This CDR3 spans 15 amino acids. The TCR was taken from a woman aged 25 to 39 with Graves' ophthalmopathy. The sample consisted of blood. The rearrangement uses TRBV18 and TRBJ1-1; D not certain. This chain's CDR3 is CASSPGTAMNTEAFF. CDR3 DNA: TGTGCCAGCTCACCAGGAACAGCCATGAACACTGAAGCTTTCTTT. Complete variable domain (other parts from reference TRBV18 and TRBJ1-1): NAGVMQNPRHLVRRRGQEARLRCSPMKGHSHVYWYRQLPEEGLKFMVYLQKENIIDESGMPKERFSAEFPKEGPSILRIQQVVRGDSAAYFCASSPGTAMNTEAFFGQGTRLTVV.